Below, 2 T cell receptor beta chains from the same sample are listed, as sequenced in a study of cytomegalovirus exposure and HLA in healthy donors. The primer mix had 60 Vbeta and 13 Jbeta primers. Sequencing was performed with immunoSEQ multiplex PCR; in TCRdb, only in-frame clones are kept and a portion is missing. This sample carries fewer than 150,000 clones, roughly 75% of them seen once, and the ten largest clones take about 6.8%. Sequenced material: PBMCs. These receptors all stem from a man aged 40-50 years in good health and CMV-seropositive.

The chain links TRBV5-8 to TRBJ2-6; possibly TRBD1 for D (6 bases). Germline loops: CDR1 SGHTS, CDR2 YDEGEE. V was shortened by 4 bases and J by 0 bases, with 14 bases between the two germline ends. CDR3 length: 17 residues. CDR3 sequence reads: CASSRDRTASGANVLTF. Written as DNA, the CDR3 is TGTGCCAGCAGCCGCGACAGGACTGCCTCTGGGGCCAACGTCCTGACTTTC.

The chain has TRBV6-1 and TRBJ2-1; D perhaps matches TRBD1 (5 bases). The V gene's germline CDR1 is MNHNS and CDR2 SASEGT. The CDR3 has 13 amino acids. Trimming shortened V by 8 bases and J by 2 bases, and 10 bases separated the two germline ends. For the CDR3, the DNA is TGTGCCAGCGGGGCAGGGCCCTACAATGAGCAGTTCTTC. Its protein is CASGAGPYNEQFF.